This TCR beta chain was observed in a study of cytomegalovirus exposure and HLA in healthy donors. Primers included in the PCR were 60 Vbeta and 13 Jbeta primers. Authors' data handling: In a later analysis, of roughly 83 million unique beta chains, around 9.9 million appeared in at least two donors. TCRdb keeps only in-frame clones here, not all; method: immunoSEQ multiplex PCR. The V and J calls and clone size are taken from that table; D and trimming were inferred from the DNA. The data hold roughly 130,000 clones, with 70% to 85% observed a single time. CDR1 SEHNR and CDR2 FQNEAQ come from the germline V gene (reference sequence). V lost 4 bases, J lost 5 bases, and 10 bases stayed unmatched. The CDR3 spans 16 residues. Concerning this clone: Its antigen is as yet unknown.

Study-level results: The study reported that TCR beta sequences accurately predicted HLA-A and HLA-B alleles in most subjects. Across donors, sequencing depth was assumed by presence/absence analyses to be roughly uniform. An analysis that was carried out later associated 15,000 to 20,000 TCR beta sequences with HLA alleles at 0.05 false discovery rate.

The chain employs TRBV7-9 and TRBJ2-1, with 8 nucleotides matching TRBD2. The sample comprised PBMCs. The clonotype comes from a woman in her 50s in good health and CMV-seropositive. The CDR3 sequence: CASSSTRGGMNNEQFF. Here the CDR3 DNA reads TGTGCCAGCAGCTCGACCCGGGGGGGCATGAACAATGAGCAGTTCTTC.